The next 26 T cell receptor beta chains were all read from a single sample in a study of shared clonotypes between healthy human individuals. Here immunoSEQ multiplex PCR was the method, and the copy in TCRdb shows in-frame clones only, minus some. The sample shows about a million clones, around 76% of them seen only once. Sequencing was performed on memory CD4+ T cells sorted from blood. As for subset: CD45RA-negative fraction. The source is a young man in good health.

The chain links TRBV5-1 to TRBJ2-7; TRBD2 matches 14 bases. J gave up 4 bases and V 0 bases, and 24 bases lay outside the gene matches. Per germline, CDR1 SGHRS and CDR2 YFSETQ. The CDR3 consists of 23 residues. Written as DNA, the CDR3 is TGCGCCAGCAGCTTGGGCCGCAGAGCCCCGGGACTAGCGGGGGCCGCCGCCCTATACGAGCAGTACTTC. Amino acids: CASSLGRRAPGLAGAAALYEQYF.

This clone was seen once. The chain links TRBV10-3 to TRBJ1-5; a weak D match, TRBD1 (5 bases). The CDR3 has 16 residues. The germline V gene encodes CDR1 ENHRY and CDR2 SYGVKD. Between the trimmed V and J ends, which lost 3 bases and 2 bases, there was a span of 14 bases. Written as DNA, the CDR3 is TGTGCCATCAGTGACGGGGATCAGGGAGGCAATCAGCCCCAGCATTTT. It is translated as CAISDGDQGGNQPQHF.

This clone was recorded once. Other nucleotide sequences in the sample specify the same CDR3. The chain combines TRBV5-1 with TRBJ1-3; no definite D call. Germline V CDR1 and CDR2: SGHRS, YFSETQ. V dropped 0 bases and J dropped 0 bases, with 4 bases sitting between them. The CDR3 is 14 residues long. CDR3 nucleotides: TGCGCCAGCAGCTTGGGTGGCTCTGGAAACACCATATATTTT. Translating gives CASSLGGSGNTIYF.

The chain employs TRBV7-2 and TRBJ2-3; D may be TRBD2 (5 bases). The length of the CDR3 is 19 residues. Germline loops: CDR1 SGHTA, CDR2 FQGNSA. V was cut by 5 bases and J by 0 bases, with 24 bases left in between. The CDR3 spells CASSGYATIEEPSTDTQYF. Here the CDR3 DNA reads TGTGCCAGCAGCGGCTACGCGACTATAGAGGAACCTAGCACAGATACGCAGTATTTT. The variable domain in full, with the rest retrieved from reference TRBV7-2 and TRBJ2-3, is GAGVSQSPSNKVTEKGKDVELRCDPISGHTALYWYRQSLGQGLEFLIYFQGNSAPDKSGLPSDRFSAERTGGSVSTLTIQRTQQEDSAVYLCASSGYATIEEPSTDTQYFGPGTRLTVL.

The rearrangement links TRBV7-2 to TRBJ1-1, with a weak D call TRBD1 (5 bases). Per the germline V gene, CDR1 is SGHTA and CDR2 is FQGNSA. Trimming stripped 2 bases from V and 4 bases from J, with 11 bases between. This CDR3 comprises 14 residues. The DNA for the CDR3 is TGTGCCAGCAGCTTAAATGGCAGGGTCACTGAAGCTTTCTTT. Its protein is CASSLNGRVTEAFF.

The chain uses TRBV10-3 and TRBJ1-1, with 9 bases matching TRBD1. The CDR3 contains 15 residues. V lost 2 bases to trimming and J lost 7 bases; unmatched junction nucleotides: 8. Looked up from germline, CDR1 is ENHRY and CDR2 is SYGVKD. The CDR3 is CAISEIGQGFGEAFF. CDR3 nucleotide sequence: TGTGCCATCAGTGAGATCGGACAGGGGTTCGGTGAAGCTTTCTTT.

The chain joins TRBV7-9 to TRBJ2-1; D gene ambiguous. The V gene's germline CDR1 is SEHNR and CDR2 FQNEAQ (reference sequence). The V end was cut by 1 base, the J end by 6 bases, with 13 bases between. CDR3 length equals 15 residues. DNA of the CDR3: TGTGCCAGCAGCTTAGAACTCCCATGGCGCAATGAGCAGTTCTTC. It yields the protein CASSLELPWRNEQFF.

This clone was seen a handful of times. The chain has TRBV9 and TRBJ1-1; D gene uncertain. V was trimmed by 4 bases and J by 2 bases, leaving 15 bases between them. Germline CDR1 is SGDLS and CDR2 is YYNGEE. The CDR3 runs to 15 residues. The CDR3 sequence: CASSPGFLRNTEAFF. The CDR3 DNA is TGTGCCAGCAGCCCCGGTTTTCTCCGCAACACTGAAGCTTTCTTT.

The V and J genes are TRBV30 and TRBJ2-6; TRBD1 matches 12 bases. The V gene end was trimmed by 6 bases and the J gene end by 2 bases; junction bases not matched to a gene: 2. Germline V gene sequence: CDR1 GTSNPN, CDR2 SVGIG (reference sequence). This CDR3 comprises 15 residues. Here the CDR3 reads CACWDRGPGANVLTF. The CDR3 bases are TGTGCCTGTTGGGACAGGGGGCCTGGGGCCAACGTCCTGACTTTC.

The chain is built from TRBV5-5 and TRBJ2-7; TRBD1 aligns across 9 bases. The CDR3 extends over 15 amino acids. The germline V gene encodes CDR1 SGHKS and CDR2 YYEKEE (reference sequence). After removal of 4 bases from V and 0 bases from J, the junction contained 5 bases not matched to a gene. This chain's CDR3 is CASSGRTGVSYEQYF. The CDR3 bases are TGTGCCAGCAGCGGACGGACAGGGGTCTCCTACGAGCAGTACTTC.

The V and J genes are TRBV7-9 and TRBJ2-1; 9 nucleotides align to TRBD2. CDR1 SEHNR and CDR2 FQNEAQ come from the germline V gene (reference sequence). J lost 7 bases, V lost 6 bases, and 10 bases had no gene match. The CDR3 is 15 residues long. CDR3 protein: CASSTGAGGPNEQFF. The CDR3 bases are TGTGCCAGCAGTACAGGGGCGGGAGGGCCGAATGAGCAGTTCTTC.

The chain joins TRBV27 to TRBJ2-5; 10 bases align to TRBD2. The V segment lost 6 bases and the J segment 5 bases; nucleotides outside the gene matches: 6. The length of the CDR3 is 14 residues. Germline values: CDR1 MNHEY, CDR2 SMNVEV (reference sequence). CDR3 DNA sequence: TGTGCCAGCAGCCAGCGGGGGGGCGGGGAGACCCAGTACTTC. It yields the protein CASSQRGGGETQYF.

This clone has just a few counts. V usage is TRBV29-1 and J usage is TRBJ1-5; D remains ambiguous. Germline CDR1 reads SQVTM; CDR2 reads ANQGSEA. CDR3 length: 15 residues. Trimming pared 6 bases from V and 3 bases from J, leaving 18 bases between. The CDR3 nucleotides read TGCAGCGTCGCCACCGCCGGAGGTCCCAATCAGCCCCAGCATTTT. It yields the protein CSVATAGGPNQPQHF.

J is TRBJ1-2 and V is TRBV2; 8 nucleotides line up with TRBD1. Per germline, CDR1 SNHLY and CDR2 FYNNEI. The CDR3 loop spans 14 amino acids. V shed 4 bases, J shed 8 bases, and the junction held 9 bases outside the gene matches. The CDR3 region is CASSGWTGRGGYTF. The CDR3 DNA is TGTGCCAGCAGTGGGTGGACAGGGCGTGGAGGCTACACCTTC.

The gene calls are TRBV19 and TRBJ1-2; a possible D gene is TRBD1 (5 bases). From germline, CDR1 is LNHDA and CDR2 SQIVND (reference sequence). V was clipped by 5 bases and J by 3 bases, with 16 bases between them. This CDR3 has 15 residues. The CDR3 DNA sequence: TGTGCCAGTAGTCAACGGGACGGCCCGCACTATGGCTACACCTTC. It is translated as CASSQRDGPHYGYTF. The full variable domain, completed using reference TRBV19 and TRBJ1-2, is DGGITQSPKYLFRKEGQNVTLSCEQNLNHDAMYWYRQDPGQGLRLIYYSQIVNDFQKGDIAEGYSVSREKKESFPLTVTSAQKNPTAFYLCASSQRDGPHYGYTFGSGTRLTVV.

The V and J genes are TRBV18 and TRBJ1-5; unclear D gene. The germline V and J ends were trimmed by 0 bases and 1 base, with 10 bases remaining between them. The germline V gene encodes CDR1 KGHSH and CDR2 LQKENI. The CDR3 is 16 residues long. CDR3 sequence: CASSPPGRLSNQPQHF. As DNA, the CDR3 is TGTGCCAGCTCACCACCGGGCCGGTTAAGCAATCAGCCCCAGCATTTT.

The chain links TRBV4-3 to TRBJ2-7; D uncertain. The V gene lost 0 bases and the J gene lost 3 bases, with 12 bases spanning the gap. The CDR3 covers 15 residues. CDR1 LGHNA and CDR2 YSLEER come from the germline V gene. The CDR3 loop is CASSQDFNSRYEQYF. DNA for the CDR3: TGCGCCAGCAGCCAAGATTTCAATAGCCGCTACGAGCAGTACTTC.

CDR3 loop: CASRINRGNIQYF. The CDR3 coding sequence is TGTGCCAGCAGGATTAACAGGGGAAACATTCAGTACTTC. J is TRBJ2-4 and V is TRBV6-5; TRBD1 aligns across 7 bases. The trim removed 6 bases at V and 6 bases at J, leaving 5 bases unmatched. The CDR3 length is 13 residues. Germline CDR1 reads MNHEY; CDR2 reads SVGAGI.

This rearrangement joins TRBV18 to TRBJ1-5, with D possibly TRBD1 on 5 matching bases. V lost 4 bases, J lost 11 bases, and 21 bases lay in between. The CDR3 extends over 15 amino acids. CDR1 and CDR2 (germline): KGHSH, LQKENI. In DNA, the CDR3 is TGTGCCAGCTCACTGGGCGGGACTGCTGTTGAGTCCCAGCATTTT. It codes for CASSLGGTAVESQHF.

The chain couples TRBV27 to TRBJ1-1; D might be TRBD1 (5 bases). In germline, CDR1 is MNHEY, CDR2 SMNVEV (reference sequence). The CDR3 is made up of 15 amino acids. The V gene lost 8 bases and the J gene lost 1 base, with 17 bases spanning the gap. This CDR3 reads CASPQGDRRNTEAFF. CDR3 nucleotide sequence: TGTGCCAGCCCCCAAGGGGACCGCCGGAACACTGAAGCTTTCTTT.

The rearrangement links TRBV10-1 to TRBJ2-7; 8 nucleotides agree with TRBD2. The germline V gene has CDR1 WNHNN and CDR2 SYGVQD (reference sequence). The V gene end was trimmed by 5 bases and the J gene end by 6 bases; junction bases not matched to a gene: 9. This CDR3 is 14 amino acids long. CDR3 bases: TGCGCCAGCAGTTGGGGCGGGAGCGGGAGCGAGCAGTACTTC. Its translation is CASSWGGSGSEQYF.

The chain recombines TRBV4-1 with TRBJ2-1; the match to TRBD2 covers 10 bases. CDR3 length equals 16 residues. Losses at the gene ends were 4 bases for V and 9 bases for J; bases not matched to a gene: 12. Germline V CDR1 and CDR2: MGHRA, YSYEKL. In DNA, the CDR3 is TGCGCCAGCAGCCGCCAAACCAGCGGGGGGGCCGGTGAGCAGTTCTTC. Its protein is CASSRQTSGGAGEQFF.

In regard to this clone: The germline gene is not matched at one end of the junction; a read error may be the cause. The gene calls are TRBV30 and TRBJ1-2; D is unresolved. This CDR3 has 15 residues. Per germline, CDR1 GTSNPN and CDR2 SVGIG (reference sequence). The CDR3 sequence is CAWSVHPPFIYGYLF. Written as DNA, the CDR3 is TGTGCCTGGAGTGTACACCCCCCATTTATTTATGGCTACCTCTTC.

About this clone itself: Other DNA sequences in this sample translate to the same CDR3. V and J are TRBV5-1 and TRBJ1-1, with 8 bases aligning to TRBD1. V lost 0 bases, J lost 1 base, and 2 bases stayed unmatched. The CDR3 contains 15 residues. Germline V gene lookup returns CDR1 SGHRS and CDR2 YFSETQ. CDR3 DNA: TGCGCCAGCAGCTTGGCGGACAGGGAGAACACTGAAGCTTTCTTT. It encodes CASSLADRENTEAFF.

For the CDR3, the DNA is TGTGCCAGCAGCCCTAGTGAGGTCACAGATACGCAGTATTTT. It specifies CASSPSEVTDTQYF. The chain is built from TRBV6-6 and TRBJ2-3; D is ambiguous. The CDR3 spans 14 residues. The V gene's germline CDR1 is MNHNY and CDR2 SVGAGI (reference sequence). Trimming stripped 6 bases from V and 2 bases from J, with 12 bases between.

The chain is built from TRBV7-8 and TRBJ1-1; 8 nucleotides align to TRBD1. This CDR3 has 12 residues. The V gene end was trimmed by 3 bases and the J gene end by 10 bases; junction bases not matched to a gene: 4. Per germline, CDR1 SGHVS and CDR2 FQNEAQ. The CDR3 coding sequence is TGTGCCAGCAGCTTGGGGGACAGGATAGCTTTCTTT. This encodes CASSLGDRIAFF.